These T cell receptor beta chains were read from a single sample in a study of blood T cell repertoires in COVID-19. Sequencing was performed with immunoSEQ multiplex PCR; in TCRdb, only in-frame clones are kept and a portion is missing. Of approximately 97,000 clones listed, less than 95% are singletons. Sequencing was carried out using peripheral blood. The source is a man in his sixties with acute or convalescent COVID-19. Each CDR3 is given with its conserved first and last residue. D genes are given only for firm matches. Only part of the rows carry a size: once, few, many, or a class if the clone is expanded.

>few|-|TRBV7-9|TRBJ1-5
TGTGCCAGCAGCTTAACTACCCTGAAGCCCCAGCATTTT
CASSLTTLKPQHF
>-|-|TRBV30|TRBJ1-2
TGTGCCTGGAGTACGGGCGGAGGGTCCTATGGCTACACCTTC
CAWSTGGGSYGYTF
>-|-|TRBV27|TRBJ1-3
TGTGCCAGCAGTTTATCGGGTAGGGTAGGGGCAGCTGGAAACACCATATATTTT
CASSLSGRVGAAGNTIYF
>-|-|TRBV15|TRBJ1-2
TGTGCCACCAGCAGAGACCTCCAAAGAGGAGCCTATGGCTACACCTTC
CATSRDLQRGAYGYTF
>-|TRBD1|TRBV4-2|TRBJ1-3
TGTGCCAGCAGCCAAGAGCTGGGACAGGGGGCTGGAAACACCATATATTTT
CASSQELGQGAGNTIYF
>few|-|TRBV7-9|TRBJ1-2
TGTGCCAGCAGCTTGGCTGATACTTCAGGTGGCTACACCTTC
CASSLADTSGGYTF
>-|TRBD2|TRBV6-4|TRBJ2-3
TGTGCCAGCAGAAGGACTAGCGGACGCCCCTTTCGAGATACGCAGTATTTT
CASRRTSGRPFRDTQYF
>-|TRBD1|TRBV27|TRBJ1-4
TGTGCCAGCAGTTTCACAGGGGTCGAAAAACTGTTTTTT
CASSFTGVEKLFF
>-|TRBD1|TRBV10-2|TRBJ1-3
TGCGCCAGCAGTGAGCTTGACAGGGGCTCTGGAAACACCATATATTTT
CASSELDRGSGNTIYF
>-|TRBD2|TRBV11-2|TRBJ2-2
TGTGCCAGCAGCTCCGGGGGGACCGGGGAGCTGTTTTTT
CASSSGGTGELFF
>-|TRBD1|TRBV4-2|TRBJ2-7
TGTGCCAGCAGCCAAGTACCGGGTAGGGGGCGGTACGAGCAGTACTTC
CASSQVPGRGRYEQYF
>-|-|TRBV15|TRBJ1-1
TGTGCCACCAGCGAGGCGGCCAACACTGAAGCTTTCTTT
CATSEAANTEAFF
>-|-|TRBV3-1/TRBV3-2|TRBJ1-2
TGTGCCAGCAGCCCCGATATAACATATGGCTACACCTTC
CASSPDITYGYTF
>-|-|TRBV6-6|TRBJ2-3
TGTGCCAGCAGTTACTCGAGCGCAGATACGCAGTATTTT
CASSYSSADTQYF
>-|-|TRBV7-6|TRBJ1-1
TGTGCCAGCAGCTCACAGGGTAACACTGAAGCTTTCTTT
CASSSQGNTEAFF
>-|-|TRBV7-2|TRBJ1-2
TGTGCCAGCAGCTTCACGCAGGGATCAGGCTACACCTTC
CASSFTQGSGYTF
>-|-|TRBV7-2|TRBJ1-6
TGTGCCAGCAGCTTAGGGAGGGTAAATTCACCCCTCCACTTT
CASSLGRVNSPLHF
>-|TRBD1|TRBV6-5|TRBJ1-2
TGTGCCAGCACCGACAGGGGGCTAGACTATGGCTACACCTTC
CASTDRGLDYGYTF
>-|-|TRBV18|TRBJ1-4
TGTGCCAGCTCACGCGGGGCGCAAGAAAAACTGTTTTTT
CASSRGAQEKLFF
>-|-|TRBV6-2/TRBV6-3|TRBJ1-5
TGTGCCAGCATCCCGGGCCAGGGGATGAATCAGCCCCAGCATTTT
CASIPGQGMNQPQHF
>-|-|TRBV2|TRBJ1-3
TGTGCCAGCAGGTCTCCCCAGGGTCCCGGAAACACCATATATTTT
CASRSPQGPGNTIYF
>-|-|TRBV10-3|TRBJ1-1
TGTGCCATCAGCCCGACAGAACCGAACACTGAAGCTTTCTTT
CAISPTEPNTEAFF
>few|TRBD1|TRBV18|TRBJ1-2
TGTGCCAGCTCACCCATGGGACAGAACTCTAACTATGGCTACACCTTC
CASSPMGQNSNYGYTF
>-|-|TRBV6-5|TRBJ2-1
TGTGCCAGCAGGCGGTTAGGGGGGGAGAATGAGCAGTTCTTC
CASRRLGGENEQFF
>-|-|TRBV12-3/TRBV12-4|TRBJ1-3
TGTGCCAGCAGTTTCGCGGGCGGAAACACCATATATTTT
CASSFAGGNTIYF
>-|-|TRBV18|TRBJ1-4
TGTGCCAGCTCACCGGGCCCTAATGAAAAACTGTTTTTT
CASSPGPNEKLFF
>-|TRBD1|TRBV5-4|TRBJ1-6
TGTGCCAGCAGCTCCAGGGGGTCTGGGGCACCCCTCCACTTT
CASSSRGSGAPLHF
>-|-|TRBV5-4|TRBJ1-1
TGTGCCAGCAGCTTGAGCCAGAACACTGAAGCTTTCTTT
CASSLSQNTEAFF
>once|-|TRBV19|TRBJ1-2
TGTGCCAGTAGTATCACGGTAACTAACTATGGCTACACCTTC
CASSITVTNYGYTF
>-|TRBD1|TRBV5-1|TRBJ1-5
TGCGCCAGGACCACAGGGGTCAGCAATCAGCCCCAGCATTTT
CARTTGVSNQPQHF
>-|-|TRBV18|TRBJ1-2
TGTGCCAGCTCACTAGTGGACAGTATTGGCTACACCTTC
CASSLVDSIGYTF
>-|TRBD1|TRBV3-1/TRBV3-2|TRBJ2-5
TGTGCCAGCAGCCGGAATACAGGGGGCGGCGAGACCCAGTACTTC
CASSRNTGGGETQYF
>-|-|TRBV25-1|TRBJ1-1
TGTGCCAGCGGGGGGAGGTATCCGAACACTGAAGCTTTCTTT
CASGGRYPNTEAFF
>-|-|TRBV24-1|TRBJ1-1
TGTGCCACCAGTGCCTCTCCTGGGAGTGAAGCTTTCTTT
CATSASPGSEAFF
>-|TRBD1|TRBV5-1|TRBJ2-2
TGCGCCAGCAGCTTGATAGGGGGCTACACCGGGGAGCTGTTTTTT
CASSLIGGYTGELFF
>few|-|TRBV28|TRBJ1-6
TGTGCCAGCAGTTTATCAGGGGTGGTAAATTCACCCCTCCACTTT
CASSLSGVVNSPLHF
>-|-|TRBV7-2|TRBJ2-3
TGTGCCAGCAGCTGGGGCGGGGTTGATACGCAGTATTTT
CASSWGGVDTQYF
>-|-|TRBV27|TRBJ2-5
TGTGCCAGCAGTCCCTCGGTTTATGTCCAGCGTCGGAGACAAGAGACCCAGTACTTC
CASSPSVYVQRRRQETQYF
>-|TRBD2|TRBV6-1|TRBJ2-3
TGTGCCAGCAGTGACCTAGCGGGGGGCCGCACAGATACGCAGTATTTT
CASSDLAGGRTDTQYF
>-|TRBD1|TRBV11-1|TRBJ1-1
TGTGCCAGCAGCCTGCGGACAGGGGTGGGCAACACTGAAGCTTTCTTT
CASSLRTGVGNTEAFF
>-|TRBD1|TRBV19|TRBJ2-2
TGTGCCAGTAGTTTTGGACAGGCCGGGGAGCTGTTTTTT
CASSFGQAGELFF
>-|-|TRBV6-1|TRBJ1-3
TGTGCCAGCAGTGAATCGGGTTTCAGTTCTGGAAACACCATATATTTT
CASSESGFSSGNTIYF
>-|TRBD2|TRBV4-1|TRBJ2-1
TGCGCCAGCAGCCTCCAGCGGGGCCGCAGGGATGAGCAGTTCTTC
CASSLQRGRRDEQFF
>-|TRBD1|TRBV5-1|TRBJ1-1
TGCGCCAGCAGCCGCGGGACAGGATCGAACACTGAAGCTTTCTTT
CASSRGTGSNTEAFF